This T cell receptor (beta chain) is from a study of T cell changes during pregnancy in multiple sclerosis. V gave up 4 bases and J gave up 1 base; unmatched junction bases: 5. The CDR3 spans 15 residues. Germline V gene data show CDR1 as SGHDT and CDR2 as YYEEEE. Method: immunoSEQ multiplex PCR; TCRdb's copy keeps in-frame clones and lacks some. The repertoire has roughly 24,000 clones, about 90% of them found once; the top ten carry roughly 7.7%. The starting material was CD8+ T cells from peripheral blood mononuclear cells, obtained after pregnancy. The rearrangement links TRBV5-6 to TRBJ1-3; TRBD1 aligns across 7 bases. The receptor was derived from a female donor with multiple sclerosis, enrolled in a pregnancy study. Here the CDR3 DNA reads TGTGCCAGCAGCGGGCTGGGACAGTCTGGAAACACCATATATTTT. As protein: CASSGLGQSGNTIYF.